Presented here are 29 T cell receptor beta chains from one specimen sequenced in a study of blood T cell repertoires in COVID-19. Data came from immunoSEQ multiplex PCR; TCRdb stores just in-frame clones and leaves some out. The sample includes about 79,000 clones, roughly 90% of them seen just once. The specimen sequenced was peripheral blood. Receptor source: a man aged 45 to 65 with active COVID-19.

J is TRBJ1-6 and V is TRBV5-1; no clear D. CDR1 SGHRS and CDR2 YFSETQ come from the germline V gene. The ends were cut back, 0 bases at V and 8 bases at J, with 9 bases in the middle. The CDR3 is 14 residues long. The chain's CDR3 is CASSLGRRDSPLHF. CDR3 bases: TGCGCCAGCAGCTTGGGGAGACGGGATTCACCCCTCCACTTT.

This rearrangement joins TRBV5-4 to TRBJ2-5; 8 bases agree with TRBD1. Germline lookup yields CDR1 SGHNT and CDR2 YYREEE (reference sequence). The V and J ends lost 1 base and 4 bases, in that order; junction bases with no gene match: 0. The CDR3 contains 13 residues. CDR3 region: CASSLTGGETQYF. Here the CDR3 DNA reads TGTGCCAGCAGCTTGACAGGGGGAGAGACCCAGTACTTC. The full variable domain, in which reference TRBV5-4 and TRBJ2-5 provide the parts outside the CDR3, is ETGVTQSPTHLIKTRGQQVTLRCSSQSGHNTVSWYQQALGQGPQFIFQYYREEENGRGNFPPRFSGLQFPNYSSELNVNALELDDSALYLCASSLTGGETQYFGPGTRLLVL.

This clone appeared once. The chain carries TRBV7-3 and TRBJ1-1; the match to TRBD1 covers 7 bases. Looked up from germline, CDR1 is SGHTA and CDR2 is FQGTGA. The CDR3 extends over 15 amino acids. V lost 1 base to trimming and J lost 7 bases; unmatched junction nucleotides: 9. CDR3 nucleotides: TGTGCCAGCAGCTTAAAAGCACAGGGGCTAAGTGAAGCTTTCTTT. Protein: CASSLKAQGLSEAFF.

The CDR3 protein is CASSTTVPNEKLFF. In nucleotides, the CDR3 is TGTGCCAGCAGTACGACAGTCCCTAATGAAAAACTGTTTTTT. The rearrangement joins TRBV28 to TRBJ1-4; D might be TRBD1 (5 bases). CDR3 length: 14 amino acids. Germline CDR1 reads MDHEN; CDR2 reads SYDVKM. Trimming took 5 bases from V and 3 from J, leaving 10 bases between them.

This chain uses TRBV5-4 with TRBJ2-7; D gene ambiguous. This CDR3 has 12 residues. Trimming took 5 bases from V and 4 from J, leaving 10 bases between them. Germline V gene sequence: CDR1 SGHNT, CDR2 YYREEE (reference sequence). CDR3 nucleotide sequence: TGTGCCAGCAGTTCGACTGGTTACGAGCAGTACTTC. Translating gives CASSSTGYEQYF.

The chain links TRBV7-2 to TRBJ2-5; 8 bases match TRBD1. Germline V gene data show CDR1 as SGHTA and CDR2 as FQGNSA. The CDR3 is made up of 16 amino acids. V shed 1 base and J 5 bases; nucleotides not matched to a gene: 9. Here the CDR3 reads CASSLEEAQGEETQYF. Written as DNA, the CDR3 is TGTGCCAGCAGCTTAGAGGAGGCACAGGGGGAGGAGACCCAGTACTTC.

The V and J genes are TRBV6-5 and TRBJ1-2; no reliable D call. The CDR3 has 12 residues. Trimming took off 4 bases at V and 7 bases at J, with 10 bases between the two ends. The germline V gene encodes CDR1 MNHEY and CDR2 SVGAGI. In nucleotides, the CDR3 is TGTGCCAGCAGTTCCCGAGATAGTGGCTACACCTTC. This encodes CASSSRDSGYTF.

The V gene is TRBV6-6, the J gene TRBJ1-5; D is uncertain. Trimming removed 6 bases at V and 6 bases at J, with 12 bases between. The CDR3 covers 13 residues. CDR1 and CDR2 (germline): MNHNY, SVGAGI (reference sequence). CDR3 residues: CASRIEAGQPQHF. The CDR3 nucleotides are TGTGCCAGCAGGATAGAGGCGGGTCAGCCCCAGCATTTT.

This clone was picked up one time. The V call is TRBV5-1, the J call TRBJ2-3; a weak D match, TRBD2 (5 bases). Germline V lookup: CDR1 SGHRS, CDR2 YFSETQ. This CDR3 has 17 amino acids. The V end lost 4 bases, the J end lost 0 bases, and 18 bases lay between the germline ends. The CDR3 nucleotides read TGCGCCAGCAGCCCCCTCTACCGGGAAAGTAGCACAGATACGCAGTATTTT. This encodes CASSPLYRESSTDTQYF.

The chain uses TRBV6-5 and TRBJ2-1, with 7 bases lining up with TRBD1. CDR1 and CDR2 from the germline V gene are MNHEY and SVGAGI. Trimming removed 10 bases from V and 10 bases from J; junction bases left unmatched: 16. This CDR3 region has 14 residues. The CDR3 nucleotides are TGTGCCAACTGTGGGGGACAGCTGAATGAGGAGCAGTTCTTC. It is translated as CANCGGQLNEEQFF.

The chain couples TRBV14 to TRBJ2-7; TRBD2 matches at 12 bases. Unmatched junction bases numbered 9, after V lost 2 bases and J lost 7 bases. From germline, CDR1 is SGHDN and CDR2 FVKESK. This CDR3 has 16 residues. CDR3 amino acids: CASSQTRLAGVLEQYF. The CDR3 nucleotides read TGTGCCAGCAGCCAAACAAGACTAGCGGGAGTCTTGGAGCAGTACTTC.

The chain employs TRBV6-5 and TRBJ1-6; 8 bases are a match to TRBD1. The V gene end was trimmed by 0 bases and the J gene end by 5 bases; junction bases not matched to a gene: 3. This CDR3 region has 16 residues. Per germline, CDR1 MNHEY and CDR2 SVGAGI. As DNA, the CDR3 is TGTGCCAGCAGTTACTCCTACAGGGGGAATAATTCACCCCTCCACTTT. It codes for CASSYSYRGNNSPLHF.

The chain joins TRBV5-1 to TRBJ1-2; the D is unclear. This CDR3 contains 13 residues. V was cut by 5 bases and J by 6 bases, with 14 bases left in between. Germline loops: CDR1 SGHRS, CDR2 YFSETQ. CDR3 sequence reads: CASREGSVDGYTF. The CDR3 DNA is TGCGCCAGCAGAGAGGGTTCGGTTGATGGCTACACCTTC.

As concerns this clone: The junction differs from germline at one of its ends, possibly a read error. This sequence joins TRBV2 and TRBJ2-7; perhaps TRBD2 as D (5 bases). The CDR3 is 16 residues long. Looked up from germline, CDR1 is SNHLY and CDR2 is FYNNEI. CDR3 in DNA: TGTGCCAGCAGTGAAGCGCTTTGGACGGACTCCAACGAGCAGTACTTC. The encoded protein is CASSEALWTDSNEQYF.

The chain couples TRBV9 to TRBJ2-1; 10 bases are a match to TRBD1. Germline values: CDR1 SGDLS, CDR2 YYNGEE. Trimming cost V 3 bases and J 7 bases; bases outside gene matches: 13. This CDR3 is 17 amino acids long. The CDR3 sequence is CASSAYPTGQGRNEQFF. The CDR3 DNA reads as TGTGCCAGCAGCGCTTATCCGACGGGACAGGGGCGGAATGAGCAGTTCTTC.

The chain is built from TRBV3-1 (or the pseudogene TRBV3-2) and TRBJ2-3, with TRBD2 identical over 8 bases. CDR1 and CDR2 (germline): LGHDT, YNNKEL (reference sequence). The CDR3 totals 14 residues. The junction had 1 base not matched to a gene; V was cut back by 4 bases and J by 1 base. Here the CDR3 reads CASSPTSGTDTQYF. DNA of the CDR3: TGTGCCAGCAGCCCGACTAGCGGCACAGATACGCAGTATTTT.

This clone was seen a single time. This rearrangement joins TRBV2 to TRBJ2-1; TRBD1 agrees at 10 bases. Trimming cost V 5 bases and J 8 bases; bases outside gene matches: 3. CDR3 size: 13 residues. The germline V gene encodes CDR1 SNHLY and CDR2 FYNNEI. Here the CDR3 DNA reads TGTGCCAGCAGTCGGGACAGGGGCGATGAGCAGTTCTTC. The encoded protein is CASSRDRGDEQFF.

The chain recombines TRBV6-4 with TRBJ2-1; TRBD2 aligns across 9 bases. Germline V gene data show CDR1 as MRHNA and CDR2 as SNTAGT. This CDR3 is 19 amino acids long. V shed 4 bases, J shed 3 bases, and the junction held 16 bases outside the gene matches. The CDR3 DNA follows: TGTGCCAGCAGTGGCCCTGGGGCGGGGGGGCCCGCTGACTACAATGAGCAGTTCTTC. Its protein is CASSGPGAGGPADYNEQFF.

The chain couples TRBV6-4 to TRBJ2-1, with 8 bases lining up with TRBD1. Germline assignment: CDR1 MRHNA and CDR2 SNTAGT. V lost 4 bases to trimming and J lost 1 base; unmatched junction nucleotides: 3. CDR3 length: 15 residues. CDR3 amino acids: CASSAGQESYNEQFF. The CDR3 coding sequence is TGTGCCAGCAGTGCGGGACAGGAATCCTACAATGAGCAGTTCTTC.

Here the CDR3 DNA reads TGTGCCAGCAGGTGGACAGGGGTGAGCACAGATACGCAGTATTTT. This encodes CASRWTGVSTDTQYF. The chain uses TRBV6-5 and TRBJ2-3; the match to TRBD1 covers 9 bases. V dropped 6 bases and J dropped 0; count of bases not matched to a gene: 4. Germline V CDR1 and CDR2: MNHEY, SVGAGI. CDR3 size: 15 residues.

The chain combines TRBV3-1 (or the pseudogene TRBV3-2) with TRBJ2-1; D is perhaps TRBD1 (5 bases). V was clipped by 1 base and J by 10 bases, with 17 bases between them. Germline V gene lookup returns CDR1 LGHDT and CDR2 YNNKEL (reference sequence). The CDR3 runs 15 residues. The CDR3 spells CASSQVGAPGGEQFF. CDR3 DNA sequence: TGTGCCAGCAGCCAAGTTGGGGCCCCGGGTGGGGAGCAGTTCTTC.

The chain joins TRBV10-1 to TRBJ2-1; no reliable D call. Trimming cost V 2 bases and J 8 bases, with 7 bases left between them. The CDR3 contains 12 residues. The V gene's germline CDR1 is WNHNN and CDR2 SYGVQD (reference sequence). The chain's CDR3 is CASSEGRYEQFF. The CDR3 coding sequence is TGCGCCAGCAGTGAGGGCCGATATGAGCAGTTCTTC.

The CDR3 coding sequence is TGTGCCAGCAGCTTCTGGACAGGGACCCGAAATCAGCCCCAGCATTTT. Its protein product is CASSFWTGTRNQPQHF. This chain connects TRBV5-6 to TRBJ1-5; 8 bases map to TRBD1. Germline V CDR1 and CDR2: SGHDT, YYEEEE. The CDR3 contains 16 residues. V gave up 2 bases and J gave up 4 bases; unmatched junction bases: 8.

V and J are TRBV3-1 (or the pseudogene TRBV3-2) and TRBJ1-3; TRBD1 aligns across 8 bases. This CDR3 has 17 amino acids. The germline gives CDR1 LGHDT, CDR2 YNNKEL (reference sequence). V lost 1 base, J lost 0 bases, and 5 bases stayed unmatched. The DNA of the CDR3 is TGTGCCAGCAGCCAAGGGAACAGGGGGACCTCTGGAAACACCATATATTTT. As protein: CASSQGNRGTSGNTIYF.

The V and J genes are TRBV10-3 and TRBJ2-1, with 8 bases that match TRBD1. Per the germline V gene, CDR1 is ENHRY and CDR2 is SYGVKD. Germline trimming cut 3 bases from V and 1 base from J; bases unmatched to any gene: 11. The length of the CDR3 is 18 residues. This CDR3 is CAISDPDRVRGSYNEQFF. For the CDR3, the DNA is TGTGCCATCAGTGACCCGGACAGGGTACGGGGGTCCTACAATGAGCAGTTCTTC.

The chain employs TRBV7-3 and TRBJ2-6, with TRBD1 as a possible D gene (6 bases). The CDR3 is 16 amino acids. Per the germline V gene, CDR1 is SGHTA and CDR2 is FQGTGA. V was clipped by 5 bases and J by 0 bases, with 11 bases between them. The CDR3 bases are TGTGCCAGCAGCGCACAGGGTTTCTCTGGGGCCAACGTCCTGACTTTC. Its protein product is CASSAQGFSGANVLTF.

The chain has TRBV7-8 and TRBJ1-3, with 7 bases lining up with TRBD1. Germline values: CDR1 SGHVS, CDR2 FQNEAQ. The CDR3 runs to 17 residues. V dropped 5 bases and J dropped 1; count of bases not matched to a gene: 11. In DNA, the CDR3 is TGTGCCAGCAGCCTCCCGCCGTACAGGGGATCTGGAAACACCATATATTTT. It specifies CASSLPPYRGSGNTIYF.

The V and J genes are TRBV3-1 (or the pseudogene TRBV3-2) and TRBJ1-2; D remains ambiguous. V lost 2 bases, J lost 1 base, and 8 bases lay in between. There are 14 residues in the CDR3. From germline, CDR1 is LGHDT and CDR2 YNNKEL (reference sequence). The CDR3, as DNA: TGTGCCAGCAGCCAAAAAAGAGATAACTATGGCTACACCTTC. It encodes CASSQKRDNYGYTF.

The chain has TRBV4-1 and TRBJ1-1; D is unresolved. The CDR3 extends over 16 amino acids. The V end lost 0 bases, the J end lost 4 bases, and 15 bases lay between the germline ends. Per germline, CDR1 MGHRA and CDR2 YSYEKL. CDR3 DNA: TGCGCCAGCAGCCAAGAAGGCGGGAGGGTGGCCACTGAAGCTTTCTTT. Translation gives CASSQEGGRVATEAFF.